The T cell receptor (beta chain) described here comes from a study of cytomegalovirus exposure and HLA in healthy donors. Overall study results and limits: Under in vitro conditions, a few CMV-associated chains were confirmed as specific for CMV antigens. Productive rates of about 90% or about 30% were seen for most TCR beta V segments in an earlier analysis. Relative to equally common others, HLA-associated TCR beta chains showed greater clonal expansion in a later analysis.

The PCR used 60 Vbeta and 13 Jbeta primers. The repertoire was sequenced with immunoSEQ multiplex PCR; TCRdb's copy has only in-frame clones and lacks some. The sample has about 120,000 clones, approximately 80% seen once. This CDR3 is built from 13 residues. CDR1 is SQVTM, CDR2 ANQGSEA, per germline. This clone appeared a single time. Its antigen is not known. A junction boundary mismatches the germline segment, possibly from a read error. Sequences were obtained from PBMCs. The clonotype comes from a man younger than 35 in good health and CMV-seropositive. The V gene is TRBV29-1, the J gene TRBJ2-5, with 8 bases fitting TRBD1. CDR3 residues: CSVEGDRSYEQHF. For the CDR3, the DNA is TGCAGCGTTGAAGGGGACAGGTCCTACGAGCAGCACTTC.